This T cell receptor (beta chain) came from a study of blood T cells in healthy people across ages. Findings of the study overall: The fall in TCR beta diversity per million T cells was roughly linear with age. The percentage of naive T cells correlated strongly with TCR beta diversity.

The individuals who served as donors were healthy Caucasians living in Russia, aged roughly 6 to 90. Staff drew roughly 10 milliliters of peripheral blood from each donor. The authors ran a second PCR of roughly 7 to 11 cycles using a sample-barcoded 5' primer and a J-beta primer mix. Using its own MiXCR run on the 5' RACE reads, TCRdb lists one record per CDR3 protein. The table lists fewer than 1.5 million distinct CDR3 sequences, around two fifths of them singletons, with roughly 7.7% in the top ten. V lost 1 base and J 6 bases, leaving 12 bases between the germline ends. Germline values: CDR1 MGHRA, CDR2 YSYEKL. This CDR3 comprises 14 residues. This clonotype was observed a handful of times. The antigen is undetermined.

Sample: blood. The J gene is TRBJ1-2, the V gene TRBV4-1; maybe TRBD1 (6 bases). The sequence was obtained from a woman between 18 and 29 years old in good health. The DNA for the CDR3 is TGCGCCAGCAGCCAAGTCCCAGGGGACCATGGCTACACCTTC. Translating it yields CASSQVPGDHGYTF.